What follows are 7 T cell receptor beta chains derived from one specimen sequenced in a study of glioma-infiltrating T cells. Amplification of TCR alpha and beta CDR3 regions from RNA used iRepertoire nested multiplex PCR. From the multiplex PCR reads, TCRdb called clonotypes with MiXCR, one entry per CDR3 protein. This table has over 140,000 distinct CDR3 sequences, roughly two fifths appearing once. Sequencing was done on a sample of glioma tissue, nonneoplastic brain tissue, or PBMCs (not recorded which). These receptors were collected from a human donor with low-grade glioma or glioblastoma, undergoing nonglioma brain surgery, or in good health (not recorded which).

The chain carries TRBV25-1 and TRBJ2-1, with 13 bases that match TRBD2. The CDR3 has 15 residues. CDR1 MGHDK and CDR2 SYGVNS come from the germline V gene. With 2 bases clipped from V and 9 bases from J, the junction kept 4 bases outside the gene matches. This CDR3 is CASSEGLAGVGEQFF. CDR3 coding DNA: TGTGCCAGCAGTGAAGGACTAGCGGGAGTCGGTGAGCAGTTCTTC.

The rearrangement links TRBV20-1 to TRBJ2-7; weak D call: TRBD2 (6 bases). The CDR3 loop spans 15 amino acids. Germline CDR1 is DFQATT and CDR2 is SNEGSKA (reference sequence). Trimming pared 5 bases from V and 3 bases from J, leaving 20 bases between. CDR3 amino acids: CSALAEISYYYEQYF. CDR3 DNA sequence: TGCAGTGCTTTAGCGGAGATAAGCTACTACTACGAGCAGTACTTC.

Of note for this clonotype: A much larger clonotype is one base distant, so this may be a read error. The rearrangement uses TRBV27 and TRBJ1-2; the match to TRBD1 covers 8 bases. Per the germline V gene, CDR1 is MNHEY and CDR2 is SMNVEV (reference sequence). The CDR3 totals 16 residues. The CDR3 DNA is TGTGCCGGCAGTCTTAACGGACAGGGAGTATTCTATGGCTACACCTTC. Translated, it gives CAGSLNGQGVFYGYTF.

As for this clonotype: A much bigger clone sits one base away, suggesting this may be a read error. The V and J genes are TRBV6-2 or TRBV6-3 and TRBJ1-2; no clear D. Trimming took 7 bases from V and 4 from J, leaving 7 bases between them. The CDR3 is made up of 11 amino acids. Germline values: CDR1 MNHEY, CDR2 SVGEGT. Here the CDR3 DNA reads TGTGCCAGCACTTCATTCTATGGCTACACCTTC. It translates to CASTSFYGYTF.

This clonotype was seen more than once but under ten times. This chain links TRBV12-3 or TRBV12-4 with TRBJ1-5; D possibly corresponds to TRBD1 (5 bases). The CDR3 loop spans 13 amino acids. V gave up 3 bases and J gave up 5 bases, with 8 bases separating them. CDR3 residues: CASSLRGYQPQHF. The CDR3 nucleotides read TGTGCCAGCAGTTTGAGGGGCTATCAGCCCCAGCATTTT.

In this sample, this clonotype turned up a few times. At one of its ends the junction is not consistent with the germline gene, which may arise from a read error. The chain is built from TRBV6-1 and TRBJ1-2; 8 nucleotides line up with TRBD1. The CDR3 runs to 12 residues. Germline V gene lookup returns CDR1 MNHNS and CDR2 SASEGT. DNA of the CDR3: TGTGCCACCAGTTTCGGACAGGGTGGCTACACCTTC. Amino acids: CATSFGQGGYTF.

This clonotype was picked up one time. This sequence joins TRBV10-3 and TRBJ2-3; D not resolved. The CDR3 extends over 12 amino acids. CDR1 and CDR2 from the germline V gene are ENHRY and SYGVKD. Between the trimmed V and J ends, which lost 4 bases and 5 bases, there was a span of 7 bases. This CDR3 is CAISGGLDTQYF. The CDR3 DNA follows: TGTGCCATCAGTGGTGGGTTAGATACGCAGTATTTT.